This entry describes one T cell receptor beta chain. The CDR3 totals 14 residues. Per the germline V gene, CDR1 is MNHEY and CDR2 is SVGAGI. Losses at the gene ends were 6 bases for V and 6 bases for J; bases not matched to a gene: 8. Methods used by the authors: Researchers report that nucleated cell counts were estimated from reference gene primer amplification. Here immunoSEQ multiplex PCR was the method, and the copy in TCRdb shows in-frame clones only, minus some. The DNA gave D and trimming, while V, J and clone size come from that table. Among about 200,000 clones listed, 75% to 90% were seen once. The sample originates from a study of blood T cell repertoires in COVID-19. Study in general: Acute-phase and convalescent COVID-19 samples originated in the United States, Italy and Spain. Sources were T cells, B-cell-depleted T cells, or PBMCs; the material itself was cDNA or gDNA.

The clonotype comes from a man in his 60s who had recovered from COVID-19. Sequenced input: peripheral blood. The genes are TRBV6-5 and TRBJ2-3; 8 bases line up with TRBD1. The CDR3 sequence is CASSGQGWTDTQYF. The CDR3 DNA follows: TGTGCCAGCAGCGGACAGGGATGGACGGATACGCAGTATTTT.